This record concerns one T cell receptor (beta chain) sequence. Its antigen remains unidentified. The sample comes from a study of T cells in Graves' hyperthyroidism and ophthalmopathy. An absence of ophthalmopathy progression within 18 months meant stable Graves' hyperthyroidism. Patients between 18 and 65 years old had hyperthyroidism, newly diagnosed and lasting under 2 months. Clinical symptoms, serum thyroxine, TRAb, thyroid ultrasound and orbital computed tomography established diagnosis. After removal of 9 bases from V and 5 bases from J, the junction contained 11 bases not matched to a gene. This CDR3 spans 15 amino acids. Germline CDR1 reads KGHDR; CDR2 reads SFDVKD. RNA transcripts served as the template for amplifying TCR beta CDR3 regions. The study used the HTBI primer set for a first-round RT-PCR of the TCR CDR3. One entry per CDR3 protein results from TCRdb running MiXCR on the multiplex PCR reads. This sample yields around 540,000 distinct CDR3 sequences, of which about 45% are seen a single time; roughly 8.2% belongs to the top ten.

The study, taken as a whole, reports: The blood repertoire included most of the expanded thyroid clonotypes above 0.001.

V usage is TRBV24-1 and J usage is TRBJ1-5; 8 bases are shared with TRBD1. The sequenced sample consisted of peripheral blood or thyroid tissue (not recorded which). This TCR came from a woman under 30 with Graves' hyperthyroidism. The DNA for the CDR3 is TGTGCCACCTCACTAGGGACACAGGGGGATCAGCCCCAGCATTTT. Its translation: CATSLGTQGDQPQHF.